The 10 T cell receptor beta chains below all came from one sample that was sequenced in a study of T cell repertoires in aging, cancer and after chemotherapy. TCR beta rearrangements were amplified from peripheral blood genomic DNA. A mixed TRB-A/B primer pool amplified rearranged TRB by multiplex touch-down PCR. TCRdb passed the multiplex PCR reads through MiXCR, listing each CDR3 protein once. The data hold roughly 2,500 distinct CDR3 sequences, with about 25% observed a single time. The sample was blood. These receptors all come from a human donor with a solid tumor.

This clonotype is termed medium-sized. The CDR3 DNA sequence: TGTGCCAGCAGTCCCGGGACAGGATCATACTCCTACGAGCAGTACTTC. It encodes CASSPGTGSYSYEQYF. The rearrangement joins TRBV27 to TRBJ2-7, with 8 bases aligning to TRBD1. Unmatched junction bases numbered 9, after V lost 5 bases and J lost 0 bases. CDR1 MNHEY and CDR2 SMNVEV come from the germline V gene (reference sequence). The CDR3 covers 16 residues.

The chain uses TRBV4-1 and TRBJ2-1; D not certain. The CDR3 has 14 amino acids. The germline V gene encodes CDR1 MGHRA and CDR2 YSYEKL. V lost 3 bases and J 5 bases, leaving 11 bases between the germline ends. The DNA for the CDR3 is TGCGCCAGCAGCCAGCCGGACCGAGACAATGAGCAGTTCTTC. Translated: CASSQPDRDNEQFF.

This clonotype is medium-sized. The chain has TRBV5-1 and TRBJ2-5; 10 bases are shared with TRBD2. The CDR3 covers 17 residues. In germline, CDR1 is SGHRS, CDR2 YFSETQ. V trimming: 0 bases; J trimming: 4 bases; junction bases outside the gene matches: 9. CDR3 amino acids: CASSLDLTSGILETQYF. The DNA for the CDR3 is TGCGCCAGCAGCTTGGACCTAACTAGCGGGATACTAGAGACCCAGTACTTC.

This clonotype is large. The chain combines TRBV6-5 with TRBJ2-7; the match to TRBD2 covers 7 bases. The CDR3 is made up of 15 amino acids. The ends lost 1 base at V and 3 bases at J; junction bases unmatched: 6. Germline V lookup: CDR1 MNHEY, CDR2 SVGAGI. The chain's CDR3 is CASSYLAGEVYEQYF. In DNA, the CDR3 is TGTGCCAGCAGTTACTTGGCGGGAGAAGTCTACGAGCAGTACTTC.

This clonotype is labeled as medium-sized. The genes are TRBV6-1 and TRBJ1-3; D is unclear. Germline V gene lookup returns CDR1 MNHNS and CDR2 SASEGT. The V end lost 5 bases, the J end lost 0 bases, and 8 bases lay between the germline ends. The CDR3 runs 14 residues. The CDR3, as DNA: TGTGCCAGCAGTATCGGCCACTCTGGAAACACCATATATTTT. Translation gives CASSIGHSGNTIYF.

This clonotype ranks as medium-sized. CDR3 sequence reads: CASNPIWMNTEAFF. The CDR3 DNA reads as TGTGCCAGCAACCCCATCTGGATGAACACTGAAGCTTTCTTT. This sequence joins TRBV6-5 and TRBJ1-1; no reliable D call. Germline V lookup: CDR1 MNHEY, CDR2 SVGAGI. The CDR3 is 14 residues long. V dropped 7 bases and J dropped 0 bases, with 12 bases sitting between them.

The chain recombines TRBV20-1 with TRBJ2-7; 9 positions agree with TRBD2. Germline CDR1 is DFQATT and CDR2 is SNEGSKA (reference sequence). This CDR3 region has 13 residues. V lost 4 bases to trimming and J lost 9 bases; unmatched junction nucleotides: 10. CDR3 region: CSATRTSDYSQYF. The DNA of the CDR3 is TGCAGTGCTACCAGGACTAGCGATTATTCGCAGTACTTC.

The chain recombines TRBV20-1 with TRBJ2-7; D is ambiguous. V was clipped by 6 bases and J by 3 bases, with 9 bases between them. Germline CDR1 and CDR2: DFQATT and SNEGSKA (reference sequence). CDR3 length: 11 amino acids. This CDR3 is CSAQLVYEQYF. The CDR3 DNA follows: TGCAGTGCCCAGCTTGTCTACGAGCAGTACTTC.

This rearrangement joins TRBV7-2 to TRBJ2-7; the D is unclear. CDR1 and CDR2 (germline): SGHTA, FQGNSA. The CDR3 extends over 14 amino acids. The V gene lost 0 bases and the J gene lost 3 bases, with 9 bases spanning the gap. DNA of the CDR3: TGTGCCAGCAGCTTAGCGGGCAATTACTACGAGCAGTACTTC. It specifies CASSLAGNYYEQYF.

By sample fraction, this clonotype is medium-sized. V gene TRBV6-1 combines with J gene TRBJ1-2; D is ambiguous. Germline loops: CDR1 MNHNS, CDR2 SASEGT. The CDR3 loop spans 11 amino acids. Trimming stripped 4 bases from V and 4 bases from J, with 4 bases between. The CDR3 coding sequence is TGTGCCAGCAGTGCCCTCTATGGCTACACCTTC. Translated: CASSALYGYTF.